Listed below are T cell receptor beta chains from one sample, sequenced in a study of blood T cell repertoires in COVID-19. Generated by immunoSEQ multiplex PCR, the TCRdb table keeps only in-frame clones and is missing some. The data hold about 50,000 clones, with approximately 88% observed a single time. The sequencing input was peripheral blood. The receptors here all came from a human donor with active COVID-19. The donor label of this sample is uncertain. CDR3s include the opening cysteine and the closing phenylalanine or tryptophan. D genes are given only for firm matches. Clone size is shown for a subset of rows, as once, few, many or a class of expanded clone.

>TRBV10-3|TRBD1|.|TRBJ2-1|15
CAIRETGGHYNEQFF
TGTGCCATCAGAGAAACAGGGGGCCACTACAATGAGCAGTTCTTC
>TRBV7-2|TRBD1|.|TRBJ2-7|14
CASSLDRGQYEQYF
TGTGCCAGCAGCTTGGACAGGGGGCAGTACGAGCAGTACTTC
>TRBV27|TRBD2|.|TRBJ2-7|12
CASSGTRREQYF
TGTGCCAGCAGTGGGACTAGGCGCGAGCAGTACTTC
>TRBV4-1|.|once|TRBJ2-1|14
CASSQERLINEQFF
TGCGCCAGCAGCCAAGAGCGACTCATCAATGAGCAGTTCTTC
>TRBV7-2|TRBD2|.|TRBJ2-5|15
CASSQGLADQETQYF
TGTGCCAGCAGCCAGGGACTAGCGGACCAAGAGACCCAGTACTTC
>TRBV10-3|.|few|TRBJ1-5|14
CAISLQGKGQPQHF
TGTGCCATCAGTCTACAGGGAAAAGGTCAGCCCCAGCATTTT
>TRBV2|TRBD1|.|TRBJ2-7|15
CASSGDRESSYEQYF
TGTGCCAGCAGTGGGGACAGGGAGAGCTCCTACGAGCAGTACTTC
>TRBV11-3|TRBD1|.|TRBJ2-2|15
CASSSRQGTPGELFF
TGTGCCAGCAGCTCGAGACAGGGGACCCCCGGGGAGCTGTTTTTT
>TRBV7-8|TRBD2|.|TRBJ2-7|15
CASSFRLAGYYEQYF
TGTGCCAGCAGCTTCCGACTAGCGGGATACTACGAGCAGTACTTC
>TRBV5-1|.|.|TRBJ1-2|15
CASSLDTTGNYGYTF
TGCGCCAGCAGCTTAGACACGACAGGAAACTATGGCTACACCTTC